This T cell receptor beta chain is drawn from a study of control samples from healthy donors and cancer patients. Germline V gives CDR1 MNHEY, CDR2 SVGEGT. The CDR3 runs 17 residues. Trimming left V 2 bases short and J 1 base short, with 17 bases between. Sequencing was performed with immunoSEQ multiplex PCR; in TCRdb, only in-frame clones are kept and a portion is missing. The repertoire holds 120,000 or so clones, with 75% to 95% as singletons. The rearrangement uses TRBV6-2 or TRBV6-3 and TRBJ1-1; D remains ambiguous. Input material: blood. The TCR originated in a man between 18 and 35 years old in good health. DNA for the CDR3: TGTGCCAGCAGTTACGGTGGCCGACGTACACCGAACACTGAAGCTTTCTTT. It codes for CASSYGGRRTPNTEAFF.